This TCR beta chain was sequenced in a study of T cell repertoires in cytomegalovirus infection. Study information: An indication of both CMV infection and matching HLA type came from public TCR beta signatures.

The CDR3 extends over 17 amino acids. Deletions cut 5 bases from V and 1 base from J, with 18 bases between. Germline V gene lookup returns CDR1 MDHEN and CDR2 SYDVKM. TCRdb re-analysed the reads in MiXCR, keeping a single row per CDR3 protein. The table shows about 490,000 distinct CDR3 sequences, with 10% to 12% occurring only once. Ten or more counts support this clonotype. The clonotype originates from a human donor in good health (CMV status not recorded). Some clones in this sample may be carry-over from other donors' samples. The V call is TRBV28, the J call TRBJ2-4; tentative D call: TRBD2 (6 bases). Sample: PBMCs. The CDR3 DNA reads TGTGCCAGCAGTCGGACCATCAGGGCGGGGGCCAAAAACATTCAGTACTTC. Its translation is CASSRTIRAGAKNIQYF.